These 21 T cell receptor beta chains came from one sample sequenced in a study of Ad26.COV2.S vaccination and SARS-CoV-2 variants. The treatment denotes: 19 received Ad26.COV2.S at low or high dose, single or two shots; 5 received placebo; per-sample allocation not given. Sampling happened 63 days after the first vaccine or placebo injection. Sequencing used immunoSEQ multiplex PCR; TCRdb keeps in-frame clones, though not all of them. The repertoire holds roughly 510,000 clones, 87% seen once, with roughly 13% in the top ten. The sequenced sample was peripheral blood, obtained in a trial of Ad26.COV2.S vaccine versus placebo. Receptor source: a person aged 18-65 years who received the Ad26.COV2.S COVID-19 vaccine or a placebo.

This chain connects TRBV3-1 (or the pseudogene TRBV3-2) to TRBJ2-2; D remains unclear. CDR1 LGHDT and CDR2 YNNKEL come from the germline V gene (reference sequence). This CDR3 is 13 amino acids long. V was cut by 4 bases and J by 7 bases, with 10 bases left in between. CDR3: CASSPMSVGELFF. In nucleotides, the CDR3 is TGTGCCAGCAGCCCCATGTCGGTCGGGGAGCTGTTTTTT.

This sequence joins TRBV19 and TRBJ1-3; unclear D gene. This CDR3 spans 14 amino acids. CDR1 is LNHDA and CDR2 is SQIVND in the germline V gene (reference sequence). Trimming shortened V by 5 bases and J by 4 bases, and 12 bases separated the two germline ends. CDR3 sequence: CASSLGEYGNTIYF. DNA for the CDR3: TGTGCCAGTAGTCTCGGGGAATACGGAAACACCATATATTTT.

V is TRBV3-1 (or the pseudogene TRBV3-2) and J is TRBJ2-7; D possibly corresponds to TRBD2 (6 bases). Trimming left V 3 bases short and J 3 bases short, with 9 bases between. The CDR3 consists of 13 residues. Germline assignment: CDR1 LGHDT and CDR2 YNNKEL (reference sequence). CDR3 sequence reads: CASSHGEDYEQYF. In nucleotides, the CDR3 is TGTGCCAGCAGCCACGGGGAGGACTACGAGCAGTACTTC.

The chain is built from TRBV4-1 and TRBJ1-5; D remains unclear. V lost 1 base and J lost 5, with 12 bases in between. The germline gives CDR1 MGHRA, CDR2 YSYEKL. The CDR3 is 15 amino acids. CDR3 coding DNA: TGCGCCAGCAGCCAAGGTGAAATCACGGATCAGCCCCAGCATTTT. Translation: CASSQGEITDQPQHF.

The genes are TRBV9 and TRBJ1-3; D is possibly TRBD1 (5 bases). V was trimmed by 3 bases and J by 13 bases, leaving 17 bases between them. The CDR3 is 13 amino acids. The germline V gene encodes CDR1 SGDLS and CDR2 YYNGEE. CDR3 sequence (DNA): TGTGCCAGCAGCGGGAGCCTGGGGCGAGGGATATATTTT. Amino acid sequence: CASSGSLGRGIYF. Drawing the rest from reference TRBV9 and TRBJ1-3, the complete variable domain is DSGVTQTPKHLITATGQRVTLRCSPRSGDLSVYWYQQSLDQGLQFLIQYYNGEERAKGNILERFSAQQFPDLHSELNLSSLELGDSALYFCASSGSLGRGIYFGEGSWLTVV.

The V and J genes are TRBV5-1 and TRBJ2-7; 11 nucleotides match TRBD1. This CDR3 has 14 amino acids. V was clipped by 4 bases and J by 6 bases; unmatched bases: 6. CDR1 is SGHRS and CDR2 is YFSETQ in the germline V gene. The CDR3 DNA is TGCGCCAGCAGCCACCGGGACAGGGGGTCCGAGCAGTACTTC. It specifies CASSHRDRGSEQYF.

This clone came up once. The chain joins TRBV7-2 to TRBJ2-7, with D perhaps TRBD1 (6 bases). The CDR3 sequence is 13 residues long. V was trimmed by 0 bases and J by 5 bases, leaving 8 bases between them. Germline CDR1 and CDR2: SGHTA and FQGNSA. The CDR3: CASSLAKGDEQYF. Here the CDR3 DNA reads TGTGCCAGCAGCTTAGCGAAGGGGGACGAGCAGTACTTC.

The chain employs TRBV19 and TRBJ2-7; 8 bases map to TRBD2. CDR1 is LNHDA, CDR2 SQIVND, per germline (reference sequence). CDR3 length: 15 amino acids. Germline trimming cut 6 bases from V and 7 bases from J; bases unmatched to any gene: 14. The CDR3 coding sequence is TGTGCCAGTAGAAATAGCTCTAGCGGGTCCGGAGAGCAGTACTTC. This sequence encodes CASRNSSSGSGEQYF.

The gene calls are TRBV29-1 and TRBJ1-2; the match to TRBD1 covers 8 bases. Germline CDR1 and CDR2: SQVTM and ANQGSEA. The J segment lost 8 bases and the V segment lost 7 bases, leaving 6 bases of the junction unmatched. The CDR3 loop spans 11 amino acids. CDR3 in DNA: TGCAGCGCCGGTACAGGGGGAGGCTACACCTTC. It specifies CSAGTGGGYTF.

This rearrangement joins TRBV7-9 to TRBJ2-2; D tentatively fits TRBD1 or TRBD2 (5 bases each). The length of the CDR3 is 16 residues. Germline-derived CDR1 and CDR2 are SEHNR and FQNEAQ (reference sequence). The V end was cut by 1 base, the J end by 4 bases, with 13 bases between. The CDR3 nucleotides read TGTGCCAGCAGCTTAGGGGCCCGGGGCCTCACCGGGGAGCTGTTTTTT. Translation gives CASSLGARGLTGELFF.

This rearrangement joins TRBV15 to TRBJ2-2; possibly TRBD2 for D (5 bases). Germline CDR1 reads LNHNV; CDR2 reads YYDKDF (reference sequence). The CDR3 length is 14 residues. Trimming removed 3 bases at V and 6 bases at J, with 11 bases between. The CDR3 loop reads CATSREGLPGELFF. CDR3 DNA: TGTGCCACCAGCAGGGAAGGACTCCCCGGGGAGCTGTTTTTT.

The chain recombines TRBV27 with TRBJ1-1, with D unresolved. Trimming left V 6 bases short and J 0 bases short, with 20 bases between. This CDR3 is 17 amino acids long. In germline, CDR1 is MNHEY, CDR2 SMNVEV (reference sequence). CDR3 sequence (DNA): TGTGCCAGCAGCCACCGGACTGTTTCTCTAATGAACACTGAAGCTTTCTTT. It specifies CASSHRTVSLMNTEAFF.

J is TRBJ2-2 and V is TRBV28; TRBD2 aligns across 9 bases. Per germline, CDR1 MDHEN and CDR2 SYDVKM. Trimming cost V 10 bases and J 6 bases; bases outside gene matches: 12. The CDR3 is 15 residues long. In nucleotides, the CDR3 is TGTGCCACCCGCCTGGGCGGGAGGGCCGCCGGGGAGCTGTTTTTT. This gives the protein CATRLGGRAAGELFF.

A single count supports this clone. V usage is TRBV2 and J usage is TRBJ2-7; D call uncertain. V shed 6 bases and J shed 2 bases, with 20 bases lying between them. Germline loops: CDR1 SNHLY, CDR2 FYNNEI. The CDR3 length is 16 residues. The CDR3 nucleotides are TGTGCCAGCAGGGGCCCGGGCACCGAATACCCCTACGAGCAGTACTTC. Protein: CASRGPGTEYPYEQYF.

The V and J genes are TRBV7-2 and TRBJ2-7, with a tentative D call TRBD2 (5 bases). Trimming stripped 0 bases from V and 4 bases from J, with 13 bases between. Germline CDR1 SGHTA, CDR2 FQGNSA. The CDR3 runs 15 residues. CDR3 coding DNA: TGTGCCAGCAGCTTAGCATTCAGCGGTTCGTACGAGCAGTACTTC. It yields the protein CASSLAFSGSYEQYF.

This sequence joins TRBV27 and TRBJ2-7, with 10 bases fitting TRBD2. Germline assignment: CDR1 MNHEY and CDR2 SMNVEV (reference sequence). Trimming took 6 bases from V and 5 from J; bases not matched to a gene: 10. CDR3 length equals 15 residues. The CDR3 sequence is CASRSASGSRNEQYF. CDR3 nucleotide sequence: TGTGCCAGCAGATCCGCTAGCGGGAGTAGGAACGAGCAGTACTTC.

The rearrangement joins TRBV19 to TRBJ1-2; D remains ambiguous. V shed 2 bases and J shed 4 bases, with 14 bases lying between them. The length of the CDR3 is 15 residues. Germline lookup yields CDR1 LNHDA and CDR2 SQIVND (reference sequence). The CDR3 region is CASSIPPKDIYGYTF. In DNA form, the CDR3 reads TGTGCCAGTAGTATACCCCCCAAGGATATCTATGGCTACACCTTC.

The chain employs TRBV28 and TRBJ2-2, with TRBD2 identical over 11 bases. The CDR3 sequence is 17 residues long. V dropped 6 bases and J dropped 1; count of bases not matched to a gene: 7. CDR1 and CDR2 (germline): MDHEN, SYDVKM. This CDR3 is CASSQTSGMRNTGELFF. Here the CDR3 DNA reads TGTGCCAGCAGCCAGACTAGCGGGATGAGGAACACCGGGGAGCTGTTTTTT.

This clone was counted a few times. The chain links TRBV19 to TRBJ1-2; tentatively, D is TRBD1 (6 bases). The V and J ends lost 0 bases and 4 bases respectively, with 6 bases between them. This CDR3 region has 13 residues. CDR1 LNHDA and CDR2 SQIVND come from the germline V gene (reference sequence). In DNA, the CDR3 is TGTGCCAGTAGTATAGAGACAGGCTATGGCTACACCTTC. Encoded protein: CASSIETGYGYTF.

The rearrangement joins TRBV9 to TRBJ2-2; TRBD2 is a possible D gene (6 bases). V lost 5 bases and J lost 0, with 8 bases in between. The CDR3 has 14 amino acids. Germline V gene lookup returns CDR1 SGDLS and CDR2 YYNGEE. This CDR3 reads CASRGGANTGELFF. In nucleotides, the CDR3 is TGTGCCAGCAGGGGCGGGGCGAACACCGGGGAGCTGTTTTTT.

The V gene is TRBV29-1, the J gene TRBJ2-7; 8 positions agree with TRBD1. Trimming at V came to 4 bases and at J to 7 bases, leaving 12 bases not matched to a gene. The CDR3 spans 14 residues. Germline lookup yields CDR1 SQVTM and CDR2 ANQGSEA. CDR3 residues: CSVAPQGALREQYF. In nucleotides, the CDR3 is TGCAGCGTTGCCCCCCAGGGGGCACTCCGTGAGCAGTACTTC.